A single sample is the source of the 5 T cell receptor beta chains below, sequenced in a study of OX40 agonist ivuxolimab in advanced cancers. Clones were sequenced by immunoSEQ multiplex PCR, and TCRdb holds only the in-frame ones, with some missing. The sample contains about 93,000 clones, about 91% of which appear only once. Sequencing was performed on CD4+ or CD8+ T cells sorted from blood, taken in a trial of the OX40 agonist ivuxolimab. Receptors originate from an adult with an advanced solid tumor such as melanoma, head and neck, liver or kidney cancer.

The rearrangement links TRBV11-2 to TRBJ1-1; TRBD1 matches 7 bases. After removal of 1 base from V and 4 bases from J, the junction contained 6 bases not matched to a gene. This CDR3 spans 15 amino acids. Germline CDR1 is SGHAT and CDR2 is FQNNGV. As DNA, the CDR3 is TGTGCCAGCAGCTTAGCTCTGACAGGGTTCACTGAAGCTTTCTTT. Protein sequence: CASSLALTGFTEAFF.

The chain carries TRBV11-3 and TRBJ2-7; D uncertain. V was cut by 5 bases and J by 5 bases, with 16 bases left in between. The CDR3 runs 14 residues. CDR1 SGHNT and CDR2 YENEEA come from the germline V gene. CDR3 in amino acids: CASSTFSPSDEQYF. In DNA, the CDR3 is TGTGCCAGCAGCACCTTTTCCCCCTCGGACGAGCAGTACTTC.

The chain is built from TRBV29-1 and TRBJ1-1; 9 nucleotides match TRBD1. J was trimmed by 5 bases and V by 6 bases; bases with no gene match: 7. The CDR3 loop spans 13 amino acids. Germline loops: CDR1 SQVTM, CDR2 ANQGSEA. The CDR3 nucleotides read TGCAGCGTGTACAGGGGGCCGAGAACTGAAGCTTTCTTT. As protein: CSVYRGPRTEAFF.

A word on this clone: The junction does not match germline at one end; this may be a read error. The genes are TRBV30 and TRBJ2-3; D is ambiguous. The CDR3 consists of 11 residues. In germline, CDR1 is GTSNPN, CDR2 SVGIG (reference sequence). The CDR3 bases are TGTGCCTGGAGTGTACGTAATGAAGTGGTTTTT. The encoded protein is CAWSVRNEVVF. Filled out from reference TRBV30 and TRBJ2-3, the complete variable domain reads SQTIHQWPATLVQPVGSPLSLECTVEGTSNPNLYWYRQAAGRGLQLLFYSVGIGQISSEVPQNLSASRPQDRQFILSSKKLLLSDSGFYLCAWSVRNEVVFGPGTRLTVL.

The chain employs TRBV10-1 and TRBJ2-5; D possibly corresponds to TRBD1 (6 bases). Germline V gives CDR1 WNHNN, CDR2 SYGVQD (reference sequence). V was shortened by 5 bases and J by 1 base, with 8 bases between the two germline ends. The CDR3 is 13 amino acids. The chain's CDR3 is CASSRQVQETQYF. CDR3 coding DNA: TGCGCCAGCAGTAGACAGGTCCAAGAGACCCAGTACTTC.